This passage covers 28 T cell receptor beta chains from one sample sequenced in a study of blood T cells in healthy people across ages. A sample-barcoded 5' primer and a J-beta primer mix were used in a second PCR of about 7 to 12 cycles. TCRdb reanalysed the 5' RACE reads using MiXCR and keeps one entry per CDR3 protein. The table has around 1.5 million distinct CDR3 sequences, around 55% seen once. Sequencing input: blood. These receptors were obtained from a man aged 18-30 years in good health.

The rearrangement joins TRBV5-1 to TRBJ2-1; 10 bases agree with TRBD1. With 0 bases clipped from V and 10 bases from J, the junction kept 4 bases outside the gene matches. The CDR3 has 14 amino acids. Germline CDR1 SGHRS, CDR2 YFSETQ. CDR3 coding DNA: TGCGCCAGCAGCTTGGGACAGGGGGCGGGCGAGCAGTTCTTC. It yields the protein CASSLGQGAGEQFF.

The rearrangement links TRBV5-6 to TRBJ2-6; no reliable D call. V was cut by 5 bases and J by 0 bases, with 12 bases left in between. This CDR3 is built from 16 residues. Germline V gene sequence: CDR1 SGHDT, CDR2 YYEEEE. CDR3 region: CASRRWDYSGANVLTF. The CDR3, as DNA: TGTGCCAGCAGACGTTGGGATTACTCTGGGGCCAACGTCCTGACTTTC.

The chain combines TRBV29-1 with TRBJ2-5, with 8 bases that match TRBD2. The V and J ends lost 6 bases and 4 bases, in that order; junction bases with no gene match: 7. The CDR3 consists of 13 residues. Germline lookup yields CDR1 SQVTM and CDR2 ANQGSEA. This CDR3 is CSVPREGIETQYF. The CDR3 nucleotides are TGCAGCGTCCCACGGGAGGGAATAGAGACCCAGTACTTC.

The chain couples TRBV12-3 or TRBV12-4 to TRBJ2-5; D is tentatively TRBD1 or TRBD2 (5 bases each). Trimming pared 7 bases from V and 3 bases from J, leaving 18 bases between. The CDR3 loop spans 15 amino acids. The CDR3 loop reads CASTPNGRGEETQYF. The CDR3 DNA reads TGTGCCAGCACGCCTAACGGACGAGGGGAAGAGACCCAGTACTTC.

The chain joins TRBV6-5 to TRBJ1-2; perhaps TRBD1 as D (6 bases). This CDR3 is built from 14 residues. The V and J ends lost 7 bases and 2 bases respectively, with 14 bases between them. CDR1 is MNHEY, CDR2 SVGAGI, per germline. The CDR3 loop reads CASTNDRINYGYTF. In DNA form, the CDR3 reads TGTGCCAGCACTAACGACAGGATAAACTATGGCTACACCTTC.

This clonotype was counted a few times. The rearrangement uses TRBV27 and TRBJ2-5; TRBD2 agrees at 14 bases. J lost 1 base, V lost 6 bases, and 7 bases had no gene match. Per germline, CDR1 MNHEY and CDR2 SMNVEV (reference sequence). This CDR3 spans 17 amino acids. The CDR3 DNA follows: TGTGCCAGCAGCCGAGGACTAGCGGGAGGAATCCAAGAGACCCAGTACTTC. Translating gives CASSRGLAGGIQETQYF.

V and J are TRBV29-1 and TRBJ2-1; D possibly corresponds to TRBD1 (5 bases). The CDR3 extends over 16 amino acids. The V end was cut by 0 bases, the J end by 5 bases, with 17 bases between. Germline CDR1 and CDR2: SQVTM and ANQGSEA. The CDR3 coding sequence is TGCAGCGTTGAAGATGATAATCGGCAGGGCCACAATGAGCAGTTCTTC. This encodes CSVEDDNRQGHNEQFF.

The chain recombines TRBV4-2 with TRBJ1-1; D is undetermined. Trimming removed 4 bases from V and 1 base from J, with 16 bases in between. Germline V CDR1 and CDR2: LGHNA, YNFKEQ. This CDR3 has 16 residues. CDR3 residues: CASSRRENRQNTEAFF. CDR3 DNA: TGTGCCAGCAGCCGTCGCGAGAACAGACAGAACACTGAAGCTTTCTTT.

The CDR3 region is CASSLGQGGAEQYF. Here the CDR3 DNA reads TGTGCCAGCAGTCTGGGACAGGGTGGAGCCGAGCAGTACTTC. The J gene is TRBJ2-7, the V gene TRBV27, with 9 nucleotides matching TRBD1. The CDR3 spans 14 residues. CDR1 and CDR2 from the germline V gene are MNHEY and SMNVEV (reference sequence). Trimming at V came to 5 bases and at J to 6 bases, leaving 8 bases not matched to a gene.

This clonotype was seen only a few times. The chain carries TRBV25-1 and TRBJ1-2; D not certain. The germline CDR1 and CDR2 sequences are MGHDK and SYGVNS. V was clipped by 5 bases and J by 1 base, with 23 bases between them. The CDR3 runs 18 residues. This CDR3 reads CASSLHGITLELNYGYTF. The CDR3 region has the DNA TGTGCCAGCAGTCTCCACGGGATAACACTTGAACTTAACTATGGCTACACCTTC.

The rearrangement links TRBV6-5 to TRBJ2-1, with TRBD2 matching over 13 bases. V was pared by 7 bases and J by 7 bases, with 10 bases of the junction left unmatched. This CDR3 is built from 16 residues. Germline values: CDR1 MNHEY, CDR2 SVGAGI. DNA for the CDR3: TGTGCCAGCAAACGGGAAGGACTAGCGGGGGCGAATGAGCAGTTCTTC. This encodes CASKREGLAGANEQFF.

V and J are TRBV29-1 and TRBJ1-2; no reliable D call. The V gene's germline CDR1 is SQVTM and CDR2 ANQGSEA. Deletions cut 5 bases from V and 1 base from J, with 8 bases between. There are 12 residues in the CDR3. The DNA for the CDR3 is TGCAGCGTTCTGCATGATAACTATGGCTACACCTTC. This gives the protein CSVLHDNYGYTF.

DNA for the CDR3: TGCAGCGTTGTGGCGTGGAGCACAGATACGCAGTATTTT. It is translated as CSVVAWSTDTQYF. This chain uses TRBV29-1 with TRBJ2-3, with D uncertain. Germline CDR1 is SQVTM and CDR2 is ANQGSEA. V dropped 4 bases and J dropped 0 bases, with 8 bases sitting between them. The CDR3 totals 13 residues.

The genes are TRBV6-1 and TRBJ2-4; 11 positions agree with TRBD2. The end of the DNA is better explained by TRBJ2-7, so the J call may be wrong. The CDR3 is 15 residues long. Germline V gene data show CDR1 as MNHNS and CDR2 as SASEGT. The CDR3 nucleotides read TGTGCCAGCAGTCTACTAGCGGGAGAGCACTACGAGCAGTACTTC. Translation gives CASSLLAGEHYEQYF.

The chain employs TRBV29-1 and TRBJ1-2, with TRBD1 matching 7 bases. From germline, CDR1 is SQVTM and CDR2 ANQGSEA. CDR3 size: 15 residues. The junction had 8 bases not matched to a gene; V was cut back by 0 bases and J by 4 bases. The CDR3 DNA reads as TGCAGCGTTGAAGATGAGGACAGGACACCCTATGGCTACACCTTC. Encoded protein: CSVEDEDRTPYGYTF.

V and J are TRBV11-2 and TRBJ1-4; D remains ambiguous. Germline V gene lookup returns CDR1 SGHAT and CDR2 FQNNGV. CDR3 size: 15 residues. Trimming took 0 bases from V and 4 from J, leaving 9 bases between them. The CDR3 loop is CASSLEGQVNEKLFF. Written as DNA, the CDR3 is TGTGCCAGCAGCTTAGAAGGGCAGGTTAATGAAAAACTGTTTTTT.

This clonotype was observed a handful of times. The J gene is TRBJ2-2, the V gene TRBV29-1, with D perhaps given as TRBD1 or TRBD2 (5 bases each). V shed 4 bases and J shed 7 bases, with 16 bases lying between them. The germline V gene has CDR1 SQVTM and CDR2 ANQGSEA. The CDR3 length is 14 residues. CDR3 nucleotides: TGCAGCGTTGGGGGACCAGAGTTGGTCGGGGAGCTGTTTTTT. Its translation: CSVGGPELVGELFF.

This clonotype has ten or more counts. The chain joins TRBV20-1 to TRBJ1-6; D perhaps matches TRBD1 (5 bases). The CDR3 covers 17 residues. V was pared by 4 bases and J by 0 bases, with 16 bases between. CDR1 is DFQATT, CDR2 SNEGSKA, per germline (reference sequence). The CDR3 bases are TGCAGTGCTACGCCCGGGACTGAGAGCTCCTATAATTCACCCCTCCACTTT. Protein product: CSATPGTESSYNSPLHF.

V usage is TRBV4-1 and J usage is TRBJ1-5, with 9 bases matching TRBD1. Germline V gene sequence: CDR1 MGHRA, CDR2 YSYEKL. Trimming cost V 4 bases and J 1 base; bases outside gene matches: 5. The CDR3 runs to 16 residues. The CDR3 DNA sequence: TGCGCCAGCAGCCCTGACAGGGGGGACAGCAATCAGCCCCAGCATTTT. Protein: CASSPDRGDSNQPQHF.

The chain links TRBV21-1 to TRBJ1-2; the table gives TRBD1 as D, unverified against the DNA. TRBV21-1 is given as a pseudogene. The CDR3 has 13 amino acids. The CDR3 nucleotides are TGTGCCACCATCAACCGGACAGGGAGCGGCTACACCTTC. This gives the protein CATINRTGSGYTF.

This clonotype showed up just a few times. The chain carries TRBV5-1 and TRBJ2-3, with no clear D. This CDR3 is 14 amino acids long. V lost 0 bases to trimming and J lost 5 bases, with 10 bases between them. Germline lookup yields CDR1 SGHRS and CDR2 YFSETQ. The CDR3, as DNA: TGCGCCAGCAGCTTGGAGGCAGGCCAAGATACGCAGTATTTT. Translating it yields CASSLEAGQDTQYF. Drawing the rest from reference TRBV5-1 and TRBJ2-3, the complete variable domain is KAGVTQTPRYLIKTRGQQVTLSCSPISGHRSVSWYQQTPGQGLQFLFEYFSETQRNKGNFPGRFSGRQFSNSRSEMNVSTLELGDSALYLCASSLEAGQDTQYFGPGTRLTVL.

This chain links TRBV20-1 with TRBJ2-3, with 10 positions matching TRBD2. The germline V gene has CDR1 DFQATT and CDR2 SNEGSKA (reference sequence). J was trimmed by 6 bases and V by 3 bases; bases with no gene match: 3. CDR3 length: 13 residues. The CDR3 sequence: CSARAGLADTQYF. CDR3 DNA sequence: TGCAGTGCTAGGGCGGGACTAGCGGATACGCAGTATTTT.

This sequence joins TRBV20-1 and TRBJ1-2; D may be TRBD1 (5 bases). Trimming stripped 0 bases from V and 8 bases from J, with 22 bases between. CDR1 DFQATT and CDR2 SNEGSKA come from the germline V gene (reference sequence). CDR3 length: 16 amino acids. CDR3 sequence reads: CSARDQRGGDGLGYTF. In nucleotides, the CDR3 is TGCAGTGCTAGAGATCAGCGGGGAGGGGATGGGTTAGGCTACACCTTC.

This chain joins TRBV6-6 and TRBJ1-2, with 10 bases lining up with TRBD1. This CDR3 has 15 amino acids. Germline values: CDR1 MNHNY, CDR2 SVGAGI (reference sequence). V dropped 2 bases and J dropped 1; count of bases not matched to a gene: 1. The CDR3: CASSYGTGVNYGYTF. CDR3 nucleotides: TGTGCCAGCAGTTACGGGACAGGGGTTAACTATGGCTACACCTTC.

The V call is TRBV6-4, the J call TRBJ2-6; unclear D gene. Trimming cost V 3 bases and J 1 base, with 7 bases left between them. The germline V gene has CDR1 MRHNA and CDR2 SNTAGT. CDR3 size: 15 residues. In nucleotides, the CDR3 is TGTGCCAGCAGTGAGGTTTTTTCTGGGGCCAACGTCCTGACTTTC. Amino acid sequence: CASSEVFSGANVLTF.

V and J are TRBV10-2 and TRBJ1-5, with D uncertain. CDR3 length equals 14 residues. Germline CDR1 WSHSY, CDR2 SAAADI. V shed 6 bases and J shed 6 bases, with 15 bases lying between them. The CDR3 region is CASSVEGSGQPQHF. In DNA form, the CDR3 reads TGCGCCAGCAGCGTCGAAGGGTCTGGTCAGCCCCAGCATTTT.

In its sample, this clonotype was seen a few times. V is TRBV12-3 or TRBV12-4 and J is TRBJ2-4, with D maybe TRBD2 (5 bases). The closer fit of TRBJ2-7 to the DNA end suggests the J call may be wrong. This CDR3 region has 12 residues. The CDR3 sequence is CASTPGAYEQYF. For the CDR3, the DNA is TGTGCCAGCACCCCCGGGGCCTACGAGCAGTACTTC.

The chain uses TRBV21-1 and TRBJ2-7; the D call of TRBD1 is as the table states it, not checked on the DNA. TRBV21-1 is annotated as a pseudogene. The CDR3 contains 15 residues. CDR3 sequence (DNA): TGTGCCAGCCCCAGGGTGACGCTACCTACCTACGAGCAGTACTTC. Its translation is CASPRVTLPTYEQYF.